This TCR beta chain was captured by sequencing in a study of cytomegalovirus exposure and HLA in healthy donors. Study outcomes and limitations: What a later analysis showed was that several of the most significant clusters appeared linked to common viral pathogens.

The CDR3 runs 16 residues. With 4 bases removed from V and 1 base from J, the gap between germline ends came to 17 bases. Germline V gene data show CDR1 as SGHRS and CDR2 as YFSETQ. Comment on this clone: Its specificity is unknown.

PCR involved 60 Vbeta and 13 Jbeta primers. Here immunoSEQ multiplex PCR was the method, and the copy in TCRdb shows in-frame clones only, minus some. Counted here are some 150,000 clones, about 75% occurring once; the ten biggest clones make up 0.55% to 0.8%. The V and J genes are TRBV5-1 and TRBJ1-1; D uncertain. Input material: PBMCs. This clonotype was sampled from a male donor in good health and CMV-seronegative. CDR3 protein: CASSLLNGHGNTEAFF. The CDR3 DNA is TGCGCCAGCAGCCTATTAAATGGTCACGGGAACACTGAAGCTTTCTTT.